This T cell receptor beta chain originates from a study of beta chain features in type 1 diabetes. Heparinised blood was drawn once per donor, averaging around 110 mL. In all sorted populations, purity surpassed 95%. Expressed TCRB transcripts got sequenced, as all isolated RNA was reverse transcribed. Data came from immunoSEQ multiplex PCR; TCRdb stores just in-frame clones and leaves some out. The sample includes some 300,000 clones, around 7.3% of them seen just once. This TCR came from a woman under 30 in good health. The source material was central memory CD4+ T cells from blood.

CDR3 in amino acids: CASSTWTELNQPQHF. CDR3 DNA sequence: TGTGCCAGCAGTACGTGGACAGAATTGAATCAGCCCCAGCATTTT. The rearrangement joins TRBV27 to TRBJ1-5; possibly TRBD1 for D (6 bases). This CDR3 region has 15 residues. The germline CDR1 and CDR2 sequences are MNHEY and SMNVEV (reference sequence). V shed 5 bases and J shed 4 bases, with 15 bases lying between them.